This TCR beta chain was recovered during a study of blood T cell repertoires in COVID-19. Across the study: The samples span acute and convalescent COVID-19 from the United States, Italy and Spain. PBMCs, B-cell-depleted T cells, or T cells provided the cDNA or gDNA that made up the material.

Sequenced by immunoSEQ multiplex PCR; TCRdb stores in-frame clones only, minus some. The sample carries under 400,000 clones, 90% recorded once. Per the germline V gene, CDR1 is MNHEY and CDR2 is SVGAGI. This CDR3 is 15 amino acids long. Losses at the gene ends were 2 bases for V and 6 bases for J; bases not matched to a gene: 7. The sequenced sample was peripheral blood. The sequence was obtained from a man aged 18 to 29 with active or convalescent COVID-19. V and J are TRBV6-5 and TRBJ2-7; 10 bases map to TRBD1. Here the CDR3 reads CASSYHHGTGVEQYF. The CDR3 DNA sequence: TGTGCCAGCAGTTACCACCACGGGACAGGGGTCGAGCAGTACTTC.